This T cell receptor beta chain is from a study of T cell responses to AZD1222 COVID-19 vaccine. TCRdb keeps only in-frame clones here, not all; method: immunoSEQ multiplex PCR. The data hold 100,000 to 150,000 clones, with about nine tenths observed a single time. The V gene lost 2 bases and the J gene lost 5 bases, with 13 bases spanning the gap. Germline lookup yields CDR1 GTSNPN and CDR2 SVGIG (reference sequence). This CDR3 contains 14 residues. The TCR sequence derives from an adult in good health. V is TRBV30 and J is TRBJ1-5, with D tentatively TRBD1 (5 bases). The material sequenced was peripheral blood, taken on day 0 of AZD1222 vaccination. The CDR3: CAWSPDSSDQPQHF. CDR3 coding DNA: TGTGCCTGGAGTCCCGACAGTTCCGATCAGCCCCAGCATTTT.